This T cell receptor (beta chain) was profiled in a study of post-analysis software for immune sequencing data. Whole-study results and caveats: Elevated frequency relative to controls characterized four or five TRBV segments in patients, TRBV5-6, TRBV5-1 and TRBV20-1 among them.

Carried by the TCR beta cDNA libraries were unique molecular identifiers. TCRdb redid the calling of the PCR reads with MiXCR, one entry per CDR3 protein. The sample holds about 260,000 distinct CDR3 sequences; 36% are singletons and the top ten take around 4.8%. In regard to this clonotype: Antigen: not known. Since a much larger clone is just one base distant, this may be a read error.

The length of the CDR3 is 14 residues. The rearrangement uses TRBV12-3 or TRBV12-4 and TRBJ2-1; possibly TRBD2 for D (5 bases). With the DNA end fitting TRBJ2-7 better, the J assignment may be wrong. The source is a girl aged 10-17 years with multiple sclerosis. The sample taken for sequencing was blood. In DNA, the CDR3 is TGTGCCAGCAGCCGAGAGGGCTCCTACAATGAGCAGTACTTC. It is translated as CASSREGSYNEQYF.